A single sample is the source of the 19 T cell receptor beta chains below, sequenced in a study of blood T cell repertoires in COVID-19 (dated by TCRdb to the early 2020s). Library preparation employed the immunoSEQ multiplex PCR assay. TCRdb stores this immuneACCESS table with in-frame sequences only. Part of the clones is absent; in the studies checked, under half of the shortfall reflects unresolved V genes, and no reason is known for the rest. The sample has 310,000 or so clones on record, approximately 90% of them singletons. Jointly, the top ten make up 1% to 1.3% of the sample. Specimen: PBMCs or T cells enriched from blood (not recorded which). The receptors stem from a woman aged 25-40 years who had recovered from COVID-19.

The chain links TRBV5-4 to TRBJ2-5; D perhaps matches TRBD1 (6 bases). V lost 4 bases to trimming and J lost 5 bases, with 21 bases between them. The CDR3 is 16 residues long. Germline-derived CDR1 and CDR2 are SGHNT and YYREEE (reference sequence). The DNA for the CDR3 is TGTGCCAGCAGCCGAATAAACAGGGTTTTAGGGGAGACCCAGTACTTC. Amino acids: CASSRINRVLGETQYF.

This chain links TRBV5-6 with TRBJ2-7; D gene unclear. This CDR3 spans 14 amino acids. V was pared by 4 bases and J by 0 bases, with 11 bases between. From germline, CDR1 is SGHDT and CDR2 YYEEEE. The CDR3: CASSTETSSYEQYF. Here the CDR3 DNA reads TGTGCCAGCAGCACCGAGACAAGCTCCTACGAGCAGTACTTC.

CDR3 protein: CASNPSRGRNGYTF. DNA for the CDR3: TGTGCCAGCAACCCGTCCAGGGGGAGAAATGGCTACACCTTC. V is TRBV6-5 and J is TRBJ1-2; 7 bases agree with TRBD1. The V segment lost 7 bases and the J segment 6 bases; nucleotides outside the gene matches: 11. The CDR3 is made up of 14 amino acids. Germline V gene data show CDR1 as MNHEY and CDR2 as SVGAGI.

The rearrangement joins TRBV4-3 to TRBJ2-3, with TRBD2 matching over 7 bases. Germline CDR1 reads LGHNA; CDR2 reads YSLEER. The CDR3 length is 18 residues. V gave up 6 bases and J gave up 1 base; unmatched junction bases: 16. As DNA, the CDR3 is TGCGCCAGCAGATATAACCGGGACTACGCATTCCGCACAGATACGCAGTATTTT. As protein: CASRYNRDYAFRTDTQYF.

The V and J genes are TRBV28 and TRBJ1-2, with 10 positions matching TRBD1. Germline V gene data show CDR1 as MDHEN and CDR2 as SYDVKM. The CDR3 is 15 residues long. Germline trimming cut 5 bases from V and 4 bases from J; bases unmatched to any gene: 7. The CDR3 DNA follows: TGTGCCAGCAGTCTGACAGGGGGCGTGGGCTATGGCTACACCTTC. Residues: CASSLTGGVGYGYTF.

Worth noting for this clone: An end of the junction does not agree with germline; a read error may underlie this. CDR3 DNA sequence: TGTGCTAGCACGGCGGGGAGGGCATCCCAAGAGACCCAGTACTTC. Protein product: CASTAGRASQETQYF. The chain combines TRBV7-7 with TRBJ2-5, with TRBD2 identical over 7 bases. The CDR3 spans 15 residues. Germline V gene sequence: CDR1 SSHAT, CDR2 FNYEAQ (reference sequence).

The chain has TRBV6-5 and TRBJ1-2, with TRBD1 matching 7 bases. CDR3 size: 12 residues. J gave up 3 bases and V 8 bases, and 3 bases lay outside the gene matches. From germline, CDR1 is MNHEY and CDR2 SVGAGI. The CDR3 sequence is CASQQGYYGYTF. CDR3 bases: TGTGCCAGCCAACAGGGGTACTATGGCTACACCTTC.

The rearrangement uses TRBV7-2 and TRBJ2-1; possible D gene TRBD1, 6 bases. The ends were cut back, 0 bases at V and 10 bases at J, with 13 bases in the middle. The CDR3 is 14 amino acids. Germline CDR1 SGHTA, CDR2 FQGNSA. CDR3 bases: TGTGCCAGCAGCTTAGCGGTCGAGGGGACAGAGCAGTTCTTC. Translation gives CASSLAVEGTEQFF.

This clone appeared a single time. The chain employs TRBV9 and TRBJ2-7; perhaps TRBD2 as D (6 bases). V lost 4 bases to trimming and J lost 2 bases, with 13 bases between them. The CDR3 is 14 residues long. Per the germline V gene, CDR1 is SGDLS and CDR2 is YYNGEE. CDR3 nucleotide sequence: TGTGCCAGCAGCCCGCAGCGGGCACCCTACGAGCAGTACTTC. Protein: CASSPQRAPYEQYF.

The J gene is TRBJ2-3, the V gene TRBV7-3; D not resolved. Germline V gene data show CDR1 as SGHTA and CDR2 as FQGTGA. Trimming took 6 bases from V and 5 from J, leaving 6 bases between them. CDR3 length: 11 residues. CDR3 residues: CASSTGDTQYF. DNA for the CDR3: TGTGCCAGCAGTACCGGAGATACGCAGTATTTT. The variable domain in full, completed from reference TRBV7-3 and TRBJ2-3, reads GAGVSQTPSNKVTEKGKYVELRCDPISGHTALYWYRQSLGQGPEFLIYFQGTGAADDSGLPNDRFFAVRPEGSVSTLKIQRTERGDSAVYLCASSTGDTQYFGPGTRLTVL.

The CDR3 nucleotides read TGCGCCAGCAGCTTGGATGGACAGTCCGTCAAGCTGTTTTTT. Its translation: CASSLDGQSVKLFF. V and J are TRBV5-1 and TRBJ2-2; D perhaps matches TRBD1 (6 bases). Between the trimmed V and J ends, which lost 0 bases and 12 bases, there was a span of 15 bases. The CDR3 sequence is 14 residues long. Germline loops: CDR1 SGHRS, CDR2 YFSETQ.

V gene TRBV20-1 combines with J gene TRBJ2-2, with a tentative D call TRBD1 (6 bases). The CDR3 totals 14 residues. The germline V gene encodes CDR1 DFQATT and CDR2 SNEGSKA (reference sequence). Trimming stripped 3 bases from V and 1 base from J, with 9 bases between. The CDR3 DNA is TGCAGTGCTAGTACCAGGGGGAACACCGGGGAGCTGTTTTTT. Amino acid sequence: CSASTRGNTGELFF.

This clone has a single count. The chain recombines TRBV10-1 with TRBJ2-1; possible D gene TRBD1, 5 bases. V was shortened by 4 bases and J by 9 bases, with 16 bases between the two germline ends. This CDR3 has 14 residues. Germline V lookup: CDR1 WNHNN, CDR2 SYGVQD (reference sequence). CDR3 loop: CASSAGIFVGEQFF. CDR3 DNA: TGCGCCAGCAGTGCAGGGATTTTCGTCGGTGAGCAGTTCTTC.

This clone was recorded once. The V gene is TRBV3-1 (or the pseudogene TRBV3-2), the J gene TRBJ1-1, with 10 bases aligning to TRBD1. The CDR3 extends over 15 amino acids. CDR1 and CDR2 (germline): LGHDT, YNNKEL (reference sequence). V shed 5 bases, J shed 5 bases, and the junction held 8 bases outside the gene matches. The chain's CDR3 is CASSLPGQGRTEAFF. Written as DNA, the CDR3 is TGTGCCAGCAGCTTACCGGGACAGGGGAGGACTGAAGCTTTCTTT.

The chain combines TRBV29-1 with TRBJ2-7, with D possibly TRBD1 on 5 matching bases. The length of the CDR3 is 14 residues. Trimming took 6 bases from V and 1 from J, leaving 16 bases between them. CDR1 is SQVTM and CDR2 is ANQGSEA in the germline V gene. CDR3 protein: CSVAWTTSSYEQYF. CDR3 in DNA: TGCAGCGTAGCGTGGACAACTTCATCCTACGAGCAGTACTTC.

The gene calls are TRBV7-9 and TRBJ2-1; TRBD1 is a possible D gene (6 bases). Per the germline V gene, CDR1 is SEHNR and CDR2 is FQNEAQ (reference sequence). CDR3 length: 16 amino acids. With 5 bases removed from V and 3 bases from J, the gap between germline ends came to 17 bases. In DNA form, the CDR3 reads TGTGCCAGCAGCCTAATGGCAGGACAGATCTACAATGAGCAGTTCTTC. Its translation is CASSLMAGQIYNEQFF.

The chain combines TRBV28 with TRBJ1-2; 7 bases match TRBD1. Germline assignment: CDR1 MDHEN and CDR2 SYDVKM. The CDR3 totals 15 residues. J lost 8 bases, V lost 3 bases, and 12 bases had no gene match. CDR3 bases: TGTGCCAGCAGTTTTGGGGGAACAGGGGTGGAAGGCTACACCTTC. Encoded protein: CASSFGGTGVEGYTF.

The rearrangement uses TRBV5-4 and TRBJ2-5, with TRBD2 identical over 7 bases. CDR1 SGHNT and CDR2 YYREEE come from the germline V gene (reference sequence). The CDR3 consists of 18 residues. With V trimmed by 3 bases and J by 0 bases, 14 bases remained unmatched. The CDR3 DNA reads TGTGCCAGCAGCTCGACACAAAGAGGACTAGACTACCAAGAGACCCAGTACTTC. It yields the protein CASSSTQRGLDYQETQYF. The entire variable domain, with the rest obtained from reference TRBV5-4 and TRBJ2-5, is as follows: ETGVTQSPTHLIKTRGQQVTLRCSSQSGHNTVSWYQQALGQGPQFIFQYYREEENGRGNFPPRFSGLQFPNYSSELNVNALELDDSALYLCASSSTQRGLDYQETQYFGPGTRLLVL.

The CDR3 is CASSYSGGGIRGELFF. CDR3 sequence (DNA): TGTGCCAGCAGTTACTCAGGCGGGGGTATACGCGGGGAGCTGTTTTTT. The V gene is TRBV6-5, the J gene TRBJ2-2; 7 bases line up with TRBD2. The germline V gene encodes CDR1 MNHEY and CDR2 SVGAGI. The length of the CDR3 is 16 residues. Trimming cost V 0 bases and J 7 bases; bases outside gene matches: 8.